This is a list of T cell receptor beta chains from one sample in a study of shared clonotypes between healthy human individuals. Profiling relied on immunoSEQ multiplex PCR, and the TCRdb table lists in-frame clones only, not all of them. The sample lists 600,000 to 750,000 clones; about nine tenths were seen once. The sample taken for sequencing was memory CD8+ T cells from PBMCs. The receptors were sampled from a man between 18 and 35 years old in good health. Some clones in this sample may be carry-over from other donors' samples. The conserved cysteine and the conserved F or W are not part of the CDR3 here.

TRBV6-6 | ASSQTFTGELF
TRBV4-1 | ASSQVAGSSYNEQF
TRBV19 | ASSIVTGDEQF
TRBV7-9 | ASSPKGQTLNTEAF
TRBV29-1 | SVETGANVLT
TRBV10-2 | ASSDRTYEQY
TRBV11-2 | ASRETGTRHDTQY
TRBV19 | ASSGGTGGNQPQH
TRBV9 | ASSATGTSGREGLNEQF
TRBV14 | ASSIPGQLNTEAF
TRBV11-3 | ASSNTDWGQGDVEQY
TRBV7-8 | ASSSPDRAGTGELF
TRBV5-1 | ASSVTSGDEQF
TRBV7-9 | ASSSRGGSYEQY
TRBV7-9 | ASSLSQGANLNTEAF
TRBV19 | ASSPGALGGYT
TRBV7-9 | ASSFWTGGTGELF
TRBV19 | ASNSWTARANYGYT
TRBV7-3 | ASSLTHRTSSYEQY
TRBV29-1 | SVRQGPYEQY
TRBV5-1 | ASSWYPTGQTGELF
TRBV5-1 | ASRLWRDHNEQF
TRBV6-5 | ASSRTGGGTEAF
TRBV27 | ASSLSGTDYEQY